This is a list of T cell receptor beta chains from one sample in a study of tumor and adjacent non-tumor tissue in lung cancer. TCRdb reprocessed the multiplex PCR reads with MiXCR, giving one entry per CDR3 protein. Among about 200,000 distinct CDR3 sequences listed, 71% were seen once. The sample comprised lung tumor tissue. Receptor source: a man between 60 and 70 years old with non-small cell lung cancer. The CDR3 runs from the conserved cysteine through the conserved F or W. The order of the fields is clone size, J gene, D gene, V gene, CDR3 protein, CDR3 DNA. The D gene is left open where the match is weak. Rows may omit the clone size; those that give it use once, few, many or a size class.

size: .
J: TRBJ2-7
D: .
V: TRBV11-1
CDR3: CASTAGSLEQHW
DNA: TGTGCCAGCACGGCGGGAAGTTTGGAGCAGCACTGG

size: .
J: TRBJ1-1
D: .
V: TRBV24-1
CDR3: CASRGAENTEAFF
DNA: TGTGCCAGTCGGGGGGCGGAGAACACTGAAGCTTTCTTT

size: .
J: TRBJ2-7
D: TRBD2
V: TRBV10-3
CDR3: CAISESMLAGGEQYF
DNA: TGTGCCATCAGTGAGTCGATGCTAGCGGGAGGCGAGCAGTACTTC

size: .
J: TRBJ2-5
D: .
V: TRBV20-1
CDR3: CSASPQLEGLQETQYF
DNA: TGCAGTGCTAGTCCCCAACTAGAGGGGCTCCAAGAGACCCAGTACTTC

size: .
J: TRBJ2-1
D: .
V: TRBV20-1
CDR3: CSVIGSGSAHNEQFF
DNA: TGCAGTGTTATAGGGTCCGGGAGCGCCCACAATGAGCAGTTTTTC

size: many
J: TRBJ2-1
D: .
V: TRBV29-1
CDR3: CSVYSKRNEQFF
DNA: TGCAGCGTCTACAGTAAACGGAATGAGCAGTTCTTC

size: .
J: TRBJ1-5
D: .
V: TRBV20-1
CDR3: CSARLGGSNQTQHF
DNA: TGCAGTGCTAGATTAGGGGGTTCCAATCAGACCCAGCATTTT

size: .
J: TRBJ2-5
D: .
V: TRBV20-1
CDR3: CSARDSGSDTRETQHF
DNA: TGCAGTGCTAGAGATTCGGGGAGCGACACTCGAGAGACCCAGCACTTC

size: few
J: TRBJ1-6
D: .
V: TRBV5-1
CDR3: CASREGGDSPLHF
DNA: TGCGCCAGCCGGGAGGGGGGTGATTCACCCCTCCACTTT

size: few
J: TRBJ2-1
D: .
V: TRBV20-1
CDR3: CSARDGMELRREQFF
DNA: TGCAGTGCTAGGGATGGGATGGAATTGCGCCGTGAGCAGTTCTTC

size: few
J: TRBJ2-4
D: .
V: TRBV20-1
CDR3: CSAPLGGPKNIQYF
DNA: TGCAGTGCCCCCCTGGGGGGGCCCAAAAACATTCAGTACTTC

size: .
J: TRBJ2-7
D: .
V: TRBV11-2
CDR3: CASSLWWARRPYEEYF
DNA: TGTGCCAGTAGCTTATGGTGGGCGCGGAGACCCTACGAGGAGTACTTC

size: once
J: TRBJ1-1
D: .
V: TRBV6-5
CDR3: CASSWSGGTEAFF
DNA: TGTGCCAGCAGTTGGTCCGGGGGTACTGAAGCTTTCTTT

size: once
J: TRBJ1-1
D: TRBD1
V: TRBV7-3
CDR3: CASSLQAGGGNTEAFF
DNA: TGTGCCAGCAGCTTACAGGCAGGGGGGGGAAACACTGAAGCTTTCTTT

size: .
J: TRBJ1-4
D: .
V: TRBV4-2
CDR3: CASSQPNRDKDWPSLEKMFF
DNA: TGTGCCAGCAGCCAACCAAACCGGGACAAGGACTGGCCTTCCCTTGAAAAAATGTTTTTT

size: .
J: TRBJ1-3
D: .
V: TRBV12-3/TRBV12-4
CDR3: CASSLQTPGNTIYF
DNA: TGTGCCAGCAGTTTACAAACACCTGGAAACACCATATATTTT

size: .
J: TRBJ2-1
D: TRBD1
V: TRBV11-2
CDR3: CASSVGDRVDHDEQFF
DNA: TGTGCCAGCAGCGTCGGGGACAGGGTTGATCACGATGAGCAGTTTTTC

size: .
J: TRBJ1-4
D: .
V: TRBV6-5
CDR3: CASSYSQRGLFEELFF
DNA: TGTGCCAGCAGTTACTCACAACGGGGACTTTTTGAAGAACTGTTTTTT

size: .
J: TRBJ1-5
D: .
V: TRBV28
CDR3: CVSSQPQGMQPQHF
DNA: TGTGTCAGCAGTCAACCGCAGGGAATGCAGCCCCAGCATTTT

size: .
J: TRBJ2-5
D: TRBD2
V: TRBV4-1
CDR3: CASSQPGGTQETQYF
DNA: TGCGCCAGCAGTCAACCCGGGGGGACCCAAGAGACCCAGTACTTC

size: .
J: TRBJ2-2
D: .
V: TRBV6-4
CDR3: CASSDSSTSGELFF
DNA: TGTGCCAGCAGTGATTCCAGTACGTCCGGGGAGCTGTTTTTT

size: .
J: TRBJ2-4
D: .
V: TRBV4-1
CDR3: CASSQEGLAWGRDIQYF
DNA: TGCGCCAGCAGCCAAGAAGGGCTAGCGTGGGGTCGCGACATCCAGTACTTC

size: .
J: TRBJ2-7
D: .
V: TRBV30
CDR3: CAWSSDASYEQYF
DNA: TGTGCCTGGAGTTCGGACGCTTCCTACGAGCAGTACTTC

size: .
J: TRBJ1-2
D: .
V: TRBV12-3/TRBV12-4
CDR3: CASRLGAPQLGYDYTF
DNA: TGTGCCAGCAGGTTAGGTGCACCCCAGCTAGGGTATGACTACACCTTC

size: .
J: TRBJ1-1
D: TRBD1
V: TRBV6-1
CDR3: CAMIGTVTLRASF
DNA: TGTGCCATGATAGGGACAGTAACCCTTCGGGCTTCCTTT

size: .
J: TRBJ1-2
D: .
V: TRBV28
CDR3: CASRSPGTLNYGYTF
DNA: TGTGCCAGCAGGTCTCCCGGGACACTTAACTATGGCTACACCTTC

size: many
J: TRBJ2-1
D: .
V: TRBV13
CDR3: CARPNEQFF
DNA: TGTGCCAGACCCAATGAGCAGTTCTTC

size: .
J: TRBJ1-2
D: .
V: TRBV30
CDR3: CAWSGGWYGYTF
DNA: TGTGCCTGGAGTGGGGGATGGTATGGCTACACCTTC

size: .
J: TRBJ2-7
D: .
V: TRBV11-3
CDR3: CASRPDGGSSHEKYF
DNA: TGTGCCAGCAGGCCTGACGGCGGAAGCTCCCACGAGAAGTACTTC

size: few
J: TRBJ2-3
D: TRBD2
V: TRBV6-1
CDR3: CASSAGGLASSSDTQYF
DNA: TGTGCCAGCAGTGCGGGAGGTTTAGCGTCCTCCTCAGATACGCAGTATTTT

size: many
J: TRBJ2-1
D: .
V: TRBV6-1
CDR3: CASSESVGREQFF
DNA: TGTGCCAGCAGTGAATCCGTCGGGCGTGAGCAGTTCTTC

size: .
J: TRBJ2-1
D: .
V: TRBV11-2
CDR3: CASSLTEDPEQFF
DNA: TGTGCCAGCAGCTTGACCGAGGATCCAGAGCAGTTCTTC

size: .
J: TRBJ1-6
D: TRBD1
V: TRBV6-5
CDR3: CVSRGGRSYNSPLHF
DNA: TGTGTCAGCAGGGGGGGCCGCTCCTATAATTCACCCCTCCACTTT

size: .
J: TRBJ1-2
D: TRBD1
V: TRBV5-1
CDR3: CASSNPTGSATYGHTF
DNA: TGCGCCAGCAGCAATCCGACAGGGAGCGCGACCTATGGCCACACCTTC

size: .
J: TRBJ2-7
D: .
V: TRBV20-1
CDR3: CSGILTVVGNYEQYF
DNA: TGCAGCGGTATTCTGACAGTCGTAGGAAACTACGAGCAGTACTTC

size: .
J: TRBJ2-6
D: .
V: TRBV4-3
CDR3: CASSHDRSPSGANVLTF
DNA: TGCGCCAGCAGCCATGACAGGTCTCCCTCTGGGGCCAACGTCCTGACTTTC

size: many
J: TRBJ2-3
D: .
V: TRBV4-2
CDR3: CASSQDHWTQYF
DNA: TGTGCCAGCAGCCAAGATCACTGGACGCAGTATTTT

size: few
J: TRBJ2-1
D: .
V: TRBV10-2
CDR3: CASKVSVAYNEQFF
DNA: TGCGCCAGCAAGGTATCGGTAGCTTACAATGAGCAGTTCTTC

size: .
J: TRBJ2-5
D: TRBD1
V: TRBV30
CDR3: CDWSRDRALSEAQYF
DNA: TGTGACTGGAGCCGGGACAGGGCGCTTTCGGAGGCCCAGTACTTC

size: .
J: TRBJ1-4
D: .
V: TRBV4-3
CDR3: CACSQGIGWAEKLFF
DNA: TGCGCCTGCAGCCAAGGAATAGGGTGGGCTGAAAAGCTGTTTTTT

size: .
J: TRBJ2-1
D: TRBD2
V: TRBV5-4
CDR3: CASGRASTNEQFF
DNA: TGTGCCAGCGGGAGGGCGTCTACCAATGAGCAGTTCTTC

size: .
J: TRBJ2-7
D: .
V: TRBV4-1
CDR3: CASSQEGLQGRHEQYF
DNA: TGCGCCAGCAGCCAAGAGGGCTTGCAGGGTAGGCACGAGCAGTACTTC

size: .
J: TRBJ2-3
D: .
V: TRBV7-3
CDR3: CASSLEGTTYTDTQYF
DNA: TGTGCCAGCAGCTTGGAGGGCACAACTTACACAGATACGCAGTATTTT

size: many
J: TRBJ2-3
D: TRBD2
V: TRBV20-1
CDR3: CSGTSGKDTQYF
DNA: TGCAGTGGGACTAGCGGGAAAGATACGCAGTATTTT

size: .
J: TRBJ2-7
D: .
V: TRBV10-3
CDR3: CAIMGGQNYEQYF
DNA: TGTGCCATCATGGGCGGCCAGAACTACGAGCAGTACTTC

size: .
J: TRBJ2-1
D: .
V: TRBV6-1
CDR3: CAGIAGGAGNEQFF
DNA: TGTGCCGGCATAGCTGGGGGGGCAGGGAATGAGCAGTTCTTC

size: .
J: TRBJ2-3
D: .
V: TRBV5-4
CDR3: CARSSSGGRRDTQYF
DNA: TGTGCCAGAAGTTCTAGTGGGGGCAGGAGAGATACGCAGTATTTT

size: .
J: TRBJ2-3
D: .
V: TRBV11-2
CDR3: CANRSNGPDTQYF
DNA: TGTGCCAACAGGTCTAACGGTCCAGATACGCAGTATTTT

size: .
J: TRBJ2-2
D: TRBD2
V: TRBV20-1
CDR3: CSTRDQREAANTGELFF
DNA: TGTAGTACTAGAGACCAGCGGGAGGCCGCGAACACCGGGGAGTTGTTTTTT

size: .
J: TRBJ2-5
D: .
V: TRBV6-5
CDR3: CISSDTRTAGAQYF
DNA: TGTATCAGCAGTGATACCAGGACCGCTGGGGCCCAGTACTTC

size: .
J: TRBJ2-7
D: .
V: TRBV11-3
CDR3: CASSFAGYVQYF
DNA: TGTGCCAGCAGCTTCGCCGGCTACGTGCAGTACTTC

size: few
J: TRBJ1-2
D: .
V: TRBV5-4
CDR3: CASSLPMGSVTNYGYTF
DNA: TGTGCCAGCAGCCTCCCAATGGGGTCCGTCACTAACTATGGCTACACCTTC

size: .
J: TRBJ2-3
D: .
V: TRBV20-1
CDR3: CSASSGRKTDKQYF
DNA: TGCAGTGCTAGCAGTGGGAGGAAGACAGATAAGCAGTATTTT